The next 23 T cell receptor beta chains were all read from a single sample in a study of T cell repertoires in cytomegalovirus infection. Via MiXCR, TCRdb re-called the reads, giving one row per CDR3 protein. The table includes roughly 140,000 distinct CDR3 sequences, around 22% detected once. The sample was PBMCs. The receptors originated from a human donor in good health (CMV status not recorded). Some clones in this sample may be carry-over from other donors' samples.

This chain uses TRBV15 with TRBJ2-7; the D is unclear. The V end was cut by 9 bases, the J end by 3 bases, with 15 bases between. The CDR3 length is 13 residues. The germline V gene encodes CDR1 LNHNV and CDR2 YYDKDF (reference sequence). DNA for the CDR3: TGTGCCACAACTTCAGCCCTCGGCTACGAGCAGTACTTC. Translation: CATTSALGYEQYF.

This chain joins TRBV28 and TRBJ2-2; D uncertain. CDR3 length: 15 amino acids. Germline V gene sequence: CDR1 MDHEN, CDR2 SYDVKM. Trimming removed 6 bases at V and 6 bases at J, with 17 bases between. CDR3 residues: CASSLLIDSPGELFF. The CDR3 region has the DNA TGTGCCAGCAGCCTACTAATAGACTCCCCCGGGGAGCTGTTTTTT.

The rearrangement joins TRBV7-9 to TRBJ1-1, with D unresolved. Trimming shortened V by 2 bases and J by 4 bases, and 5 bases separated the two germline ends. This CDR3 is 12 amino acids long. Germline V gene data show CDR1 as SEHNR and CDR2 as FQNEAQ (reference sequence). This chain's CDR3 is CASSLFGTEAFF. For the CDR3, the DNA is TGTGCCAGCAGCTTATTTGGCACTGAAGCTTTCTTT.

The V gene is TRBV5-6, the J gene TRBJ1-1, with D possibly matching TRBD1 (6 bases). The V and J ends lost 4 bases and 6 bases respectively, with 13 bases between them. Per the germline V gene, CDR1 is SGHDT and CDR2 is YYEEEE. CDR3 length equals 13 residues. The CDR3 region is CASSPGGGAEAFF. CDR3 sequence (DNA): TGTGCCAGCAGCCCGGGGGGGGGCGCTGAAGCTTTCTTT.

This sequence joins TRBV10-3 and TRBJ2-7; weak D call: TRBD1 (5 bases). V dropped 3 bases and J dropped 5 bases, with 17 bases sitting between them. Germline CDR1 and CDR2: ENHRY and SYGVKD. This CDR3 is 15 amino acids long. CDR3 sequence: CAISEGLGRAHEQYF. DNA for the CDR3: TGTGCCATCAGTGAAGGATTGGGCAGGGCCCACGAGCAGTACTTC.

This clonotype was seen a few times. The gene calls are TRBV27 and TRBJ1-1; D gene ambiguous. Deletions cut 3 bases from V and 2 bases from J, with 10 bases between. This CDR3 has 14 residues. CDR1 and CDR2 (germline): MNHEY, SMNVEV (reference sequence). CDR3 nucleotides: TGTGCCAGCAGTTTGAGGGCGGGAAACACTGAAGCTTTCTTT. Its protein is CASSLRAGNTEAFF.

This clonotype was recorded many times. The rearrangement joins TRBV28 to TRBJ1-4; weak D call: TRBD1 (6 bases). This CDR3 region has 16 residues. The ends were cut back, 4 bases at V and 6 bases at J, with 18 bases in the middle. In germline, CDR1 is MDHEN, CDR2 SYDVKM. Here the CDR3 reads CASSSESGGPDEKLFF. CDR3 bases: TGTGCCAGCAGTTCCGAGAGTGGGGGGCCGGATGAAAAACTGTTTTTT.

This clonotype was observed at least ten times. The V gene is TRBV12-3 or TRBV12-4, the J gene TRBJ2-7; D is uncertain. This CDR3 region has 15 residues. Between the trimmed V and J ends, which lost 1 base and 3 bases, there was a span of 13 bases. CDR3 amino acids: CASSLVDSPDYEQYF. CDR3 nucleotides: TGTGCCAGCAGTTTAGTAGACTCTCCGGACTACGAGCAGTACTTC.

CDR3 nucleotides: TGTGCCAGCAGCCCCGGGACTAGCGGGGGATTAACCCAAGAGACCCAGTACTTC. This encodes CASSPGTSGGLTQETQYF. This chain links TRBV4-2 with TRBJ2-5, with 14 bases identical to TRBD2. Germline-derived CDR1 and CDR2 are LGHNA and YNFKEQ. CDR3 size: 18 residues. V shed 4 bases, J shed 1 base, and the junction held 8 bases outside the gene matches.

Only a few counts were recorded for this clonotype. V is TRBV28 and J is TRBJ1-2, with 11 nucleotides matching TRBD1. The CDR3 has 14 amino acids. Germline CDR1 MDHEN, CDR2 SYDVKM. Germline trimming cut 6 bases from V and 3 bases from J; bases unmatched to any gene: 3. The CDR3 DNA reads TGTGCCAGCAGCCGGGACAGGGGGGACTATGGCTACACCTTC. Its protein product is CASSRDRGDYGYTF.

This chain links TRBV5-4 with TRBJ2-1; no clear D. Germline V CDR1 and CDR2: SGHNT, YYREEE (reference sequence). This CDR3 has 15 amino acids. Trimming cost V 3 bases and J 6 bases, with 16 bases left between them. The CDR3 coding sequence is TGTGCCAGCAGCTCAGGACCGGCCCAAGGCAATGAGCAGTTCTTC. As protein: CASSSGPAQGNEQFF.

This clonotype was found a few times. The chain joins TRBV20-1 to TRBJ2-1; 8 nucleotides line up with TRBD2. The germline CDR1 and CDR2 sequences are DFQATT and SNEGSKA (reference sequence). The trim removed 6 bases at V and 5 bases at J, leaving 12 bases unmatched. The CDR3 extends over 15 amino acids. In nucleotides, the CDR3 is TGCAGTGCAAGCCCAGCGGGGGTTTCTCACAATGAGCAGTTCTTC. It yields the protein CSASPAGVSHNEQFF.

The V gene is TRBV7-9, the J gene TRBJ1-3; no definite D call. Per germline, CDR1 SEHNR and CDR2 FQNEAQ (reference sequence). V lost 1 base to trimming and J lost 4 bases, with 11 bases between them. The CDR3 has 15 residues. CDR3 nucleotide sequence: TGTGCCAGCAGCTTAGTCCTGGGAAGCGGAAACACCATATATTTT. It yields the protein CASSLVLGSGNTIYF.

The count of this clonotype is one. The chain couples TRBV28 to TRBJ1-2; D ambiguous. V shed 5 bases and J shed 2 bases, with 21 bases lying between them. The V gene's germline CDR1 is MDHEN and CDR2 SYDVKM. This CDR3 spans 17 amino acids. The CDR3 loop is CASSDPSAGLPNYGYTF. DNA for the CDR3: TGTGCCAGCAGTGACCCTTCTGCAGGACTGCCGAACTATGGCTACACCTTC.

The rearrangement uses TRBV20-1 and TRBJ2-3; possible D gene TRBD2, 6 bases. Per the germline V gene, CDR1 is DFQATT and CDR2 is SNEGSKA (reference sequence). Trimming stripped 3 bases from V and 0 bases from J, with 16 bases between. CDR3 length: 16 amino acids. The CDR3 nucleotides read TGCAGTGCTAGCGGAGTGTGGGGGACTAGCACAGATACGCAGTATTTT. Encoded protein: CSASGVWGTSTDTQYF.

This chain connects TRBV7-3 to TRBJ2-2; 14 bases are shared with TRBD2. The CDR3 runs to 19 residues. Germline loops: CDR1 SGHTA, CDR2 FQGTGA. Losses at the gene ends were 4 bases for V and 2 bases for J; bases not matched to a gene: 9. The CDR3 nucleotides are TGTGCCAGCAGCTACTATGGGACTAGCGGGAGACTAAACACCGGGGAGCTGTTTTTT. This encodes CASSYYGTSGRLNTGELFF.

The V and J genes are TRBV7-3 and TRBJ2-1, with 13 bases fitting TRBD2. V lost 4 bases and J lost 5; bases outside the gene matches: 2. Germline assignment: CDR1 SGHTA and CDR2 FQGTGA. CDR3 size: 15 residues. The CDR3 loop is CASSWTSGGNNEQFF. The CDR3 DNA is TGTGCCAGCAGCTGGACTAGCGGGGGAAACAATGAGCAGTTCTTC. The whole variable domain, filled in from reference TRBV7-3 and TRBJ2-1, reads GAGVSQTPSNKVTEKGKYVELRCDPISGHTALYWYRQSLGQGPEFLIYFQGTGAADDSGLPNDRFFAVRPEGSVSTLKIQRTERGDSAVYLCASSWTSGGNNEQFFGPGTRLTVL.

This clonotype was observed a few times. J is TRBJ1-1 and V is TRBV14; 10 bases match TRBD1. The germline CDR1 and CDR2 sequences are SGHDN and FVKESK. After removal of 2 bases from V and 8 bases from J, the junction contained 5 bases not matched to a gene. This CDR3 comprises 14 residues. The CDR3 spells CASSQTGTGAEAFF. CDR3 in DNA: TGTGCCAGCAGCCAAACCGGGACAGGGGCCGAAGCTTTCTTT.

This clonotype occurred many times. This chain uses TRBV7-2 with TRBJ2-2; D is ambiguous. Germline loops: CDR1 SGHTA, CDR2 FQGNSA. There are 11 residues in the CDR3. Trimming shortened V by 7 bases and J by 3 bases, and 3 bases separated the two germline ends. CDR3 sequence reads: CASTHTGELFF. The CDR3 nucleotides are TGTGCCAGCACCCACACCGGGGAGCTGTTTTTT. The full variable domain, in which reference TRBV7-2 and TRBJ2-2 provide the parts outside the CDR3, is GAGVSQSPSNKVTEKGKDVELRCDPISGHTALYWYRQSLGQGLEFLIYFQGNSAPDKSGLPSDRFSAERTGGSVSTLTIQRTQQEDSAVYLCASTHTGELFFGEGSRLTVL.

The rearrangement links TRBV12-3 or TRBV12-4 to TRBJ1-6; the D is unclear. Between the trimmed V and J ends, which lost 3 bases and 10 bases, there was a span of 13 bases. The CDR3 runs 14 residues. The CDR3 bases are TGTGCCAGCAGTTTCTCGACCGGCGGCTCACCCCTCCACTTT. As protein: CASSFSTGGSPLHF.

The gene calls are TRBV5-8 and TRBJ1-6, with D unresolved. The CDR3 is made up of 17 amino acids. V lost 4 bases and J lost 12, with 26 bases in between. Per the germline V gene, CDR1 is SGHTS and CDR2 is YDEGEE. CDR3 in DNA: TGTGCCAGCAGCCTCCTAAGTGGCGAGAGAAGGCGACAACCCCTCCACTTT. Translated: CASSLLSGERRRQPLHF.

As to this clonotype: One end of the junction fails to match germline, which may point to a read error. The genes are TRBV7-7 and TRBJ2-5; D possibly matches TRBD1 or TRBD2 (6 bases each). This CDR3 contains 14 residues. Germline loops: CDR1 SSHAT, CDR2 FNYEAQ (reference sequence). This chain's CDR3 is CASSLSGARETQYF. The CDR3 coding sequence is TGTGCTAGCAGCTTGTCGGGGGCACGAGAGACCCAGTACTTC.

V is TRBV28 and J is TRBJ2-2; 11 bases fit TRBD2. V was pared by 7 bases and J by 5 bases, with 3 bases of the junction left unmatched. The CDR3 is 14 amino acids. The germline V gene encodes CDR1 MDHEN and CDR2 SYDVKM. CDR3 residues: CASTRLAGTGELFF. CDR3 bases: TGTGCCAGCACCCGACTAGCGGGGACCGGGGAGCTGTTTTTT.